This T cell receptor beta chain was sequenced during a study of glioma-infiltrating T cells (TCRdb year 2016). Notes on the research overall: The study sequenced TCR alpha- and beta-chain repertoires from glioma tissue, from non-neoplastic brain tissue and from matched peripheral blood mononuclear cells. Three low-grade glioma patients, roughly eight primary glioblastoma patients, and three non-glioma patients who contributed non-neoplastic brain tissue made up the paired cohort. To measure how far tissue and blood T-cell populations diverged, each tissue-infiltrating repertoire was compared against the peripheral blood repertoire of the same patient.

Relative to germline, V is 3 bases shorter and J is 2 bases shorter, with 11 bases between their ends. The germline V gene gives CDR1 as MNHEY and CDR2 as SVGAGI. The CDR3 goes from the cysteine to the phenylalanine over 14 residues. Only the CDR3 portion is preserved as DNA: 42 bases, with reading frame beginning at the first base. The research as a whole found: Tissue and blood shared very few CDR3 sequences, a result attributed to high CDR3 diversity and limited sampling. VJ-independent divergence between tissue and blood was below expectation in non-neoplastic patients but above expectation in all gliomas, especially low-grade gliomas. Group comparisons rested on small numbers: three non-neoplastic, three low-grade glioma and roughly eight glioblastoma patients.

The iRepertoire nested amplicon-rescue multiplex PCR (arm-PCR) platform was used to amplify TCR alpha and beta CDR3 regions from RNA. For one-step reverse transcription and amplification, roughly 100-450 ng of tissue mRNA or PBMC total RNA was used as input. Following bead purification, Illumina adapters were added through a secondary multiplex PCR, and the libraries were then gel-purified between 200 and 400 bp. Demultiplexing relied on internal 6-nucleotide barcodes carried by the libraries. Sequencing of libraries was performed on an Illumina MiSeq with 2x220 or 2x250 nucleotide paired-end reads. The study's processing was this. FLASH 1.2.11 was used to merge paired reads, and BWA-MEM then aligned the reads to the GRCh37 human genome before TRA and TRB reads were extracted. For V and J assignment, an IMGT-derived reference of cassette sequences and CDR3 motifs that included pseudogenes was used. Reads were translated in three frames, and productive CDR3s were defined by a C…FGXG motif without stop codons. Unique combinations of V-J cassette pair and CDR3 amino acid sequence were defined as clonotypes. Filtering of reads was based on Hamming distance, with the threshold set by the sequence error rate of each sample in mapped regions. The raw public reads went through TCRdb reprocessing: fastp at Q25, MiXCR clone calling, in-frame beta chains kept. CDR3 protein duplicates are merged, each entry listing the most common genes and DNA. TCRdb's processing, not the authors' own work, is the source of the V and J calls. The sample table records about 99,000 distinct CDR3 sequences; around 31% of these occur just once. The ten most abundant clones make up about 40% of the sample.

About this clonotype itself: The specificity of this receptor is unknown. A much bigger clone sits one base away, suggesting this may be a read error.

The receptor was derived from a human donor with low-grade glioma or glioblastoma, undergoing nonglioma brain surgery, or in good health (not recorded which). The V gene is TRBV6-5 and the J gene is TRBJ2-7, with no reliable assignment of the D segment. The specimen sequenced was glioma tissue, nonneoplastic brain tissue, or PBMCs (not recorded which). The CDR3 region reads CASSYGSGAYEQYF. The bases are TGTGCCAGCAGTTATGGTTCAGGTGCCTACGAGCAGTACTTC.